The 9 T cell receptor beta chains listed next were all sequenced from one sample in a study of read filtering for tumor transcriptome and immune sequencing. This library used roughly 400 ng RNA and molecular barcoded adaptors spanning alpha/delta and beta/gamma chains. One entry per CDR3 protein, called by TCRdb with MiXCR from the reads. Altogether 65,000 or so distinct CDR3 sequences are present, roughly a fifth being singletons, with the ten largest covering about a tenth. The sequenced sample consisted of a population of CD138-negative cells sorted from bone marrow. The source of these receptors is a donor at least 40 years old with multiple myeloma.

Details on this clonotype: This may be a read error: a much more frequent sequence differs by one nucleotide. The DNA of the CDR3 is TGTGCCAGCAGTGTGGTCCCTCCGAACACTGAAGCTTTCTTT. The encoded protein is CASSVVPPNTEAFF. The V gene is TRBV6-1, the J gene TRBJ1-1; D is unclear. The germline V gene encodes CDR1 MNHNS and CDR2 SASEGT. The V end lost 4 bases, the J end lost 1 base, and 10 bases lay between the germline ends. The CDR3 is 14 amino acids.

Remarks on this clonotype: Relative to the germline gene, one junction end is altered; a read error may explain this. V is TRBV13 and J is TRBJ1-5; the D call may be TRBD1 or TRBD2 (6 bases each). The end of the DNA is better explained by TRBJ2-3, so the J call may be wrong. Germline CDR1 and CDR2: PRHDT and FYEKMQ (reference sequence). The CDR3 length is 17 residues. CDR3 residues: CASSLAWGALSNQPQYF. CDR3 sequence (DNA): TGCGCCAGCAGCTTAGCTTGGGGGGCGCTTAGCAATCAGCCCCAGTATTTT.

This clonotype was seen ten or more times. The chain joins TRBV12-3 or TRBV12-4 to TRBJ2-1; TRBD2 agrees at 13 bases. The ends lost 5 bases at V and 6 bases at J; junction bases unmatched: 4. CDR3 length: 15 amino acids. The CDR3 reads CASSVGLAGINEQFF. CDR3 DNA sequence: TGTGCCAGCAGTGTGGGACTAGCGGGGATCAATGAGCAGTTCTTC.

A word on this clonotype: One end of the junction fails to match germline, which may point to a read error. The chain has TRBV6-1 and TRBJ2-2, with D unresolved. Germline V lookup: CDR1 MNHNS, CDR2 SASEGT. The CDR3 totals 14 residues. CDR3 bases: TGTGCCAGCAGTGAGGTTACGAACGCCGGGGAGCTGTTTTTT. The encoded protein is CASSEVTNAGELFF.

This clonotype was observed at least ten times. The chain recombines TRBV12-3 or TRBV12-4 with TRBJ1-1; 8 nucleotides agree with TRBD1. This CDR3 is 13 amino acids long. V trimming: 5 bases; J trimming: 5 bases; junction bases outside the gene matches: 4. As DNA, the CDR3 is TGTGCCAGCAGTCGACAGGGGTGGACTGAAGCTTTCTTT. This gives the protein CASSRQGWTEAFF.

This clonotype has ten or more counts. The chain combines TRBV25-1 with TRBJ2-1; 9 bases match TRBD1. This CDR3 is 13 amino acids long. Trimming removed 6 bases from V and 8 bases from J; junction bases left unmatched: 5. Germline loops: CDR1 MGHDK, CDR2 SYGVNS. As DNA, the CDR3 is TGTGCCAGCAGGGGACAGGGAAAGGATGAGCAGTTCTTC. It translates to CASRGQGKDEQFF. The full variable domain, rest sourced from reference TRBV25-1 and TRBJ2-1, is EADIYQTPRYLVIGTGKKITLECSQTMGHDKMYWYQQDPGMELHLIHYSYGVNSTEKGDLSSESTVSRIRTEHFPLTLESARPSHTSQYLCASRGQGKDEQFFGPGTRLTVL.

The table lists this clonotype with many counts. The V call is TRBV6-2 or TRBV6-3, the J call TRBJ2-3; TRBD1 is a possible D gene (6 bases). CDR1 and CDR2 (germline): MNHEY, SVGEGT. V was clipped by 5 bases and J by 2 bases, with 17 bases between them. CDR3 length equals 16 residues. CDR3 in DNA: TGTGCCAGCAGTCGCGGACAGCCAAGGTTCACAGATACGCAGTATTTT. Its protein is CASSRGQPRFTDTQYF.

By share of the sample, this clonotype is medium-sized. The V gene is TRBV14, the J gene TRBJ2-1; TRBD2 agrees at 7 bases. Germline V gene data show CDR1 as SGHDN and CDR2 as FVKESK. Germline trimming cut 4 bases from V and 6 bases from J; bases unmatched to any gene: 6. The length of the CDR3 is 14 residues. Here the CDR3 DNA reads TGTGCCAGCAGCCTCCGGACTAGTGCCAATGAGCAGTTCTTC. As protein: CASSLRTSANEQFF.

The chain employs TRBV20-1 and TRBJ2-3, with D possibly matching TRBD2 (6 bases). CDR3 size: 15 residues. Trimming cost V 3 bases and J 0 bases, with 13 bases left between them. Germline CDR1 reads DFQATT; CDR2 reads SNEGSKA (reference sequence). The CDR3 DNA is TGCAGTGCTAGTTTCAGGCGGGGTAGCACAGATACGCAGTATTTT. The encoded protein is CSASFRRGSTDTQYF.